This TCR beta chain emerged from a study of blood T cell repertoires in COVID-19. In the study's own analysis: How many nucleated cells were present was estimated from reference gene primer amplification. Measured with immunoSEQ multiplex PCR; TCRdb has only the in-frame clones, and not every one. V, J and clone size were drawn from that table, and D and trimming were deduced from the DNA. The table lists 74,000 or so clones, over 70% of them singletons, with 2% to 2.5% in the top ten. The TCR was taken from a human donor in a cohort sampled during active COVID-19. The source material was peripheral blood.

CDR3 protein: CASSPTGAVTQYF. CDR3 nucleotides: TGTGCCAGCAGCCCCACTGGAGCAGTTACGCAGTATTTT. The chain joins TRBV6-2 or TRBV6-3 to TRBJ2-3, with D unresolved. The CDR3 extends over 13 amino acids. Per the germline V gene, CDR1 is MNHEY and CDR2 is SVGEGT. The V gene lost 6 bases and the J gene lost 8 bases, with 15 bases spanning the gap.